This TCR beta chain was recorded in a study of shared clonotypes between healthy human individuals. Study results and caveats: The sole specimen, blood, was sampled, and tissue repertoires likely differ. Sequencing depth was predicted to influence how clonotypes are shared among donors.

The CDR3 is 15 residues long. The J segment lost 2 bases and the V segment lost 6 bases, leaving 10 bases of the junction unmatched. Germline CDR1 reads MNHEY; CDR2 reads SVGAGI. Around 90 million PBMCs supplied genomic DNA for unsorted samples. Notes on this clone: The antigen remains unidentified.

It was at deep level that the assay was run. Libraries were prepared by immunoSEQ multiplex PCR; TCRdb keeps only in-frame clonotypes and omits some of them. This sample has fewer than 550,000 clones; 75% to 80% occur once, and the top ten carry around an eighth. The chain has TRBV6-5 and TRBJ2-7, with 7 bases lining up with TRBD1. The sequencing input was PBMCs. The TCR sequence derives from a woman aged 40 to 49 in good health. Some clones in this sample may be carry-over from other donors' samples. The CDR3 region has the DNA TGTGCCAGCAGCCTAACCGGGACAGCCGCCTACGAGCAGTACTTC. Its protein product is CASSLTGTAAYEQYF.